Reported below is one T cell receptor (beta chain). These data belong to a study of blood T cell repertoires in COVID-19. Study-level information: Whether acute or convalescent, the COVID-19 samples came from the United States, Italy and Spain.

The CDR3 sequence is 15 residues long. V lost 3 bases and J 2 bases, leaving 14 bases between the germline ends. Germline CDR1 reads ENHRY; CDR2 reads SYGVKD. Per the original data handling: Cell counts per sample came from amplifying reference gene primers. Assay used: immunoSEQ multiplex PCR; TCRdb lists only in-frame clones, some missing. The V and J calls and clone size come from that table; D and trimming were worked out from the DNA. The sample shows 9,500 to 15,000 clones, more than 80% of them seen only once. This sequence joins TRBV10-3 and TRBJ2-7; the D gene is possibly TRBD2 (7 bases). The TCR sequence derives from a human donor in a cohort sampled during active COVID-19. The sequenced sample consisted of peripheral blood. CDR3 protein: CAISDPGEGAYEQYF. CDR3 bases: TGTGCCATCAGTGACCCGGGGGAGGGGGCCTACGAGCAGTACTTC.